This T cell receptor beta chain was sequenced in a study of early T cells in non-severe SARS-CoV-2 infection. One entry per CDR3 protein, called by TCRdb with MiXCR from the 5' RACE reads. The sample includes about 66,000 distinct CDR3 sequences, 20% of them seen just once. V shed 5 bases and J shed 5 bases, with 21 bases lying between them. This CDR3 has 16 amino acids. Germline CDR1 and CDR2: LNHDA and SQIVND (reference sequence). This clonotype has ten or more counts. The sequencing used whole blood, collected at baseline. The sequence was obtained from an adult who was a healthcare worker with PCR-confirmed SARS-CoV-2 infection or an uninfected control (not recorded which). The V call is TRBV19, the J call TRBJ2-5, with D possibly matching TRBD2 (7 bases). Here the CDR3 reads CASSGNGGLPGETQYF. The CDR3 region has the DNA TGTGCCAGTAGTGGAAACGGGGGGCTGCCGGGGGAGACCCAGTACTTC.